The clone carrying this T cell receptor beta chain was found many times. Its antigen is not identified. All donors were healthy, and all were Caucasian. With template switching, a universal primer site was added, and the cDNA carried unique molecular identifiers. TCRdb redid the calling of the 5' RACE reads with MiXCR, one entry per CDR3 protein. The repertoire consists of about 660,000 distinct CDR3 sequences, with 8.6% occurring once and the leading ten covering roughly 0.97%. V trimming: 7 bases; J trimming: 10 bases; junction bases outside the gene matches: 10. This CDR3 contains 13 residues. Germline V gives CDR1 SQVTM, CDR2 ANQGSEA. The sample belongs to a study of identical twins. Study findings and constraints: Memory repertoires showed no such pattern, whereas abundant cord blood beta clonotypes carried fewer insertions.

This sample also appeared in a second study, on yellow fever vaccine responses in identical twins.

The clonotype originates from a young woman in good health. V and J are TRBV29-1 and TRBJ2-1; 10 nucleotides match TRBD2. The sample taken for sequencing was PBMCs. The CDR3 loop reads CSARLAGVGEQFF. The CDR3 region has the DNA TGCAGCGCCCGGCTAGCGGGAGTAGGGGAGCAGTTCTTC.